One sample yielded the 17 T cell receptor beta chains listed below, sequenced in a study of blood T cell repertoires in COVID-19. Clones were read by immunoSEQ multiplex PCR, and TCRdb kept only the in-frame ones, dropping some. The sample comprises 70,000 to 95,000 clones, about 80% of which are singletons, and approximately 12% rests with the top ten. What was sequenced was peripheral blood. The origin of the receptors is a woman between 40 and 55 years old with active or convalescent COVID-19.

About this clone itself: The same CDR3 is also encoded by other DNA sequences in this sample. This chain uses TRBV28 with TRBJ2-7; tentative D call: TRBD1 (5 bases). Germline-derived CDR1 and CDR2 are MDHEN and SYDVKM. The CDR3 consists of 12 residues. V lost 5 bases, J lost 6 bases, and 11 bases lay in between. The CDR3 loop is CASSLRVSEQYF. CDR3 nucleotide sequence: TGTGCCAGCAGTCTCAGGGTCAGCGAGCAGTACTTC.

The chain has TRBV30 and TRBJ2-7, with TRBD2 as a possible D gene (8 bases). Trimming cost V 8 bases and J 9 bases, with 23 bases left between them. The CDR3 loop spans 13 amino acids. The germline gives CDR1 GTSNPN, CDR2 SVGIG (reference sequence). The CDR3 protein is CAGWDGRGRGQYF. The CDR3 nucleotides are TGTGCCGGATGGGACGGGAGGGGGCGCGGGCAGTACTTC.

This chain joins TRBV28 and TRBJ1-1, with D possibly TRBD1 on 5 matching bases. Germline V lookup: CDR1 MDHEN, CDR2 SYDVKM. The CDR3 is 15 residues long. V lost 7 bases to trimming and J lost 1 base, with 16 bases between them. CDR3 sequence: CASTQAHRKNTEAFF. The CDR3 region has the DNA TGTGCCAGCACCCAAGCGCACAGGAAGAACACTGAAGCTTTCTTT.

This clone has only a few counts. The chain couples TRBV7-3 to TRBJ1-1; D gene unclear. The CDR3 has 17 residues. V was trimmed by 2 bases and J by 7 bases, leaving 23 bases between them. Germline CDR1 and CDR2: SGHTA and FQGTGA. CDR3: CASSLPHRFLNPYEAFF. As DNA, the CDR3 is TGTGCCAGCAGCTTACCCCACCGGTTCCTCAATCCCTATGAAGCTTTCTTT.

This chain links TRBV11-2 with TRBJ2-3; TRBD1 matches 8 bases. This CDR3 is built from 15 residues. J gave up 1 base and V 1 base, and 1 base lay outside the gene matches. Germline V gives CDR1 SGHAT, CDR2 FQNNGV. CDR3 nucleotides: TGTGCCAGCAGCTTAGCAGGGGGCGGCACAGATACGCAGTATTTT. It yields the protein CASSLAGGGTDTQYF.

V gene TRBV6-2 or TRBV6-3 combines with J gene TRBJ1-6; D is ambiguous. The CDR3 contains 12 residues. The V and J ends lost 2 bases and 7 bases respectively, with 3 bases between them. The V gene's germline CDR1 is MNHEY and CDR2 SVGEGT. The CDR3 nucleotides are TGTGCCAGCAGTTACGCGAATTCACCCCTCCACTTT. This gives the protein CASSYANSPLHF.

This clone occurred many times. The J gene is TRBJ2-1, the V gene TRBV19, with 7 bases aligning to TRBD1. The junction had 5 bases not matched to a gene; V was cut back by 2 bases and J by 1 base. Germline CDR1 and CDR2: LNHDA and SQIVND (reference sequence). This CDR3 contains 16 residues. This CDR3 is CASSIRQGRSYNEQFF. The CDR3 DNA reads as TGTGCCAGTAGTATAAGACAGGGTAGGTCCTACAATGAGCAGTTCTTC.

The chain couples TRBV10-3 to TRBJ1-1, with D possibly matching TRBD1 (6 bases). The germline V and J ends were trimmed by 7 bases and 1 base, with 10 bases remaining between them. The CDR3 has 13 residues. Germline-derived CDR1 and CDR2 are ENHRY and SYGVKD. The chain's CDR3 is CAITAGENTEAFF. The CDR3 nucleotides read TGTGCCATCACCGCAGGGGAGAACACTGAAGCTTTCTTT.

In this sample, this clone turned up once. The chain is built from TRBV7-3 and TRBJ2-7; no clear D. This CDR3 is built from 12 residues. Germline CDR1 SGHTA, CDR2 FQGTGA. V gave up 6 bases and J gave up 0 bases, with 6 bases separating them. The CDR3 sequence is CASSRSSYEQYF. The CDR3 DNA follows: TGTGCCAGCAGTCGCAGCTCCTACGAGCAGTACTTC.

V is TRBV4-2 and J is TRBJ2-3; D is unclear. V lost 4 bases and J 1 base, leaving 3 bases between the germline ends. Germline-derived CDR1 and CDR2 are LGHNA and YNFKEQ. The CDR3 is 12 amino acids. The CDR3 loop is CASSRGTDTQYF. The CDR3 DNA sequence: TGTGCCAGCAGCCGCGGCACAGATACGCAGTATTTT.

The J gene is TRBJ2-7, the V gene TRBV19, with D possibly TRBD2 on 6 matching bases. Trimming left V 3 bases short and J 2 bases short, with 20 bases between. Germline CDR1 LNHDA, CDR2 SQIVND (reference sequence). This CDR3 has 17 amino acids. CDR3 sequence: CASSIPSWAGPTYEQYF. CDR3 nucleotide sequence: TGTGCCAGTAGTATCCCTTCTTGGGCGGGACCGACCTACGAGCAGTACTTC.

The chain recombines TRBV19 with TRBJ2-1, with 14 bases fitting TRBD2. J gave up 2 bases and V 0 bases, and 6 bases lay outside the gene matches. Germline CDR1 and CDR2: LNHDA and SQIVND (reference sequence). The CDR3 is 19 residues long. The CDR3 region has the DNA TGTGCCAGTAGTATAGATCCGACTAGCGGGGGGGCCGCCTACAATGAGCAGTTCTTC. Translated: CASSIDPTSGGAAYNEQFF.

The V gene is TRBV28, the J gene TRBJ1-6; D unresolved. V shed 1 base and J shed 10 bases, with 14 bases lying between them. The CDR3 has 15 residues. Germline V gene lookup returns CDR1 MDHEN and CDR2 SYDVKM. The CDR3, as DNA: TGTGCCAGCAGTTTATTAGCGCCGGTGGACTCACCCCTCCACTTT. It encodes CASSLLAPVDSPLHF. The full variable domain, its missing parts supplied by reference TRBV28 and TRBJ1-6, is DVKVTQSSRYLVKRTGEKVFLECVQDMDHENMFWYRQDPGLGLRLIYFSYDVKMKEKGDIPEGYSVSREKKERFSLILESASTNQTSMYLCASSLLAPVDSPLHFGNGTRLTVT.

The chain is built from TRBV14 and TRBJ2-3, with D tentatively TRBD2 (6 bases). The CDR3 extends over 14 amino acids. The V gene lost 3 bases and the J gene lost 8 bases, with 15 bases spanning the gap. Germline V CDR1 and CDR2: SGHDN, FVKESK. CDR3: CASSQNNRRGTQYF. In nucleotides, the CDR3 is TGTGCCAGCAGCCAGAACAACAGGCGGGGTACGCAGTATTTT.

This clone has only a few counts. The chain couples TRBV7-2 to TRBJ1-3; the D is unclear. There are 14 residues in the CDR3. CDR1 SGHTA and CDR2 FQGNSA come from the germline V gene. V lost 1 base and J lost 1, with 5 bases in between. CDR3: CASSLERSGNTIYF. In DNA form, the CDR3 reads TGTGCCAGCAGCTTAGAGAGATCTGGAAACACCATATATTTT.

The chain recombines TRBV19 with TRBJ2-7, with D unresolved. The CDR3 runs 14 residues. Trimming shortened V by 3 bases and J by 3 bases, and 12 bases separated the two germline ends. Germline lookup yields CDR1 LNHDA and CDR2 SQIVND (reference sequence). CDR3 region: CASSISGPIYEQYF. The DNA for the CDR3 is TGTGCCAGTAGTATCTCTGGGCCCATCTACGAGCAGTACTTC.

This clone was seen more than once but under ten times. The CDR3 is CASSSGHPNQPQHF. As DNA, the CDR3 is TGTGCCAGTAGTAGCGGACACCCAAATCAGCCCCAGCATTTT. The chain joins TRBV19 to TRBJ1-5, with D perhaps matching TRBD1 (5 bases). Germline CDR1 reads LNHDA; CDR2 reads SQIVND (reference sequence). Deletions cut 4 bases from V and 4 bases from J, with 11 bases between. The length of the CDR3 is 14 residues.